This is a list of T cell receptor beta chains from one sample in a study of blood T cell repertoires in COVID-19. The data were produced by immunoSEQ multiplex PCR, yet TCRdb's version contains in-frame clones alone and is incomplete. The data contain roughly 360,000 clones, around four fifths of them singletons. The sequenced sample was PBMCs or T cells enriched from blood (not recorded which). All receptors come from a woman aged 45-65 years who had recovered from COVID-19. Each CDR3 is given with its conserved first and last residue. The D gene is left open where the match is weak. Only some rows state a clone size, as once, few, many or a class for expanded clones.

cdr3_nt cdr3_aa j_call clone_size v_call d_call cdr3_length
TGTGCCATCAGTGGTCAGGGGGCTATAGAGACCCAGTACTTC CAISGQGAIETQYF TRBJ2-5 - TRBV10-3 TRBD1 14
TGCAGCGTTGAGTCGACTAGCGGGAGCTTGCCCTACAATGAGCAGTTCTTC CSVESTSGSLPYNEQFF TRBJ2-1 once TRBV29-1 TRBD2 17
TGTGCCAGCAGCCGCTTGCAGGGTGTGGATGGCTACACCTTC CASSRLQGVDGYTF TRBJ1-2 - TRBV3-1/TRBV3-2 - 14
TGTGCCAGCAGGAATAGCGGGGGACCCTACGAGCAGTACTTC CASRNSGGPYEQYF TRBJ2-7 once TRBV6-5 TRBD2 14
TGTGCCAGCAGCCCTATCCTACAGGGTAGCAATCAGCCCCAGCATTTT CASSPILQGSNQPQHF TRBJ1-5 - TRBV6-2/TRBV6-3 - 16
TGTGCCAGCGGATGGACAGGGGATTCTCAGCCCCAGCATTTT CASGWTGDSQPQHF TRBJ1-5 once TRBV25-1 TRBD1 14
TGTGCCAGCAGCCAAGCACAGGGCGATACTGAAGCTTTCTTT CASSQAQGDTEAFF TRBJ1-1 - TRBV4-2 - 14
TGTGCCAGCAGTGACATAGCGGGAGGGCCGCACGAGCAGTACTTC CASSDIAGGPHEQYF TRBJ2-7 - TRBV2 TRBD2 15
TGTGCCAGTAGTCCAAGGGGGGACAGAAGAAACACCATATATTTT CASSPRGDRRNTIYF TRBJ1-3 - TRBV19 TRBD1 15
TGTGCCAGCAGCTTACTAGCGGGGAGGCAAGAGACCCAGTACTTC CASSLLAGRQETQYF TRBJ2-5 few TRBV5-6 TRBD2 15
TGCGCCAGCCCCCGTCCGCCTAGCTTTCTCACAGATACGCAGTATTTT CASPRPPSFLTDTQYF TRBJ2-3 - TRBV23-1 - 16
TGCGCCAGCAAGCTTGGGGCCTTACAAGAGACCCAGTACTTC CASKLGALQETQYF TRBJ2-5 - TRBV5-1 - 14
TGTGCCAGTAGTATAGGACTAGCGGCTACTGAGACCCAGTACTTC CASSIGLAATETQYF TRBJ2-5 - TRBV19 TRBD2 15
TGCGCCAGCAGCTTAGGGACTAGCGGGAGTTTTGAGCAGTTCTTC CASSLGTSGSFEQFF TRBJ2-1 - TRBV5-1 TRBD2 15
TGTGCCAGCAGCACCTCCCGGACTCCGAACACTGAAGCTTTCTTT CASSTSRTPNTEAFF TRBJ1-1 - TRBV7-9 - 15
TGTGCCTGGACCTCTCGAGGGGGCACTGAAGCTTTCTTT CAWTSRGGTEAFF TRBJ1-1 - TRBV30 - 13
TGTGCCAGCAGCTTGGGGCTTGGTTCACCCCTCCACTTT CASSLGLGSPLHF TRBJ1-6 - TRBV11-3 - 13
TGTGCCTGGAGTCCCTCTCGTTGGAGCGGGAGGGCCTTGGGGGAGCTGTTTTTT CAWSPSRWSGRALGELFF TRBJ2-2 once TRBV30 TRBD2 18
TGTGCCAGCAGCTTGGTAGGGACAGTAAACTACGAGCAGTACTTC CASSLVGTVNYEQYF TRBJ2-7 few TRBV5-6 TRBD1 15
TGTGCCAGCAGACCCAGCGGGGGAGGTACTGAAGCTTTCTTT CASRPSGGGTEAFF TRBJ1-1 - TRBV14 - 14
TGTGCCAGCAGCCTCCAGGGGGTTGGTGAGCAGTTCTTC CASSLQGVGEQFF TRBJ2-1 once TRBV14 TRBD1 13
TGTGCCAGCAGCAGGACAGGGCCTGGAAACACCATATATTTT CASSRTGPGNTIYF TRBJ1-3 - TRBV5-6 TRBD1 14
TGTGCCAGTAGTAAGGCAACCGGGACAGATGGCTACACCTTC CASSKATGTDGYTF TRBJ1-2 - TRBV19 TRBD1 14
TGTGCCAGCCTTCCCCGACAGGGGGCAATAGACTATGGCTACACCTTC CASLPRQGAIDYGYTF TRBJ1-2 - TRBV27 TRBD1 16
TGTGCCAGCAGCTTAGAAATCGGGACATTTGAAGCTTTCTTT CASSLEIGTFEAFF TRBJ1-1 - TRBV11-2 - 14
TGCAGCGCTACCCTGGGACAGCCGAACACTGAAGCTTTCTTT CSATLGQPNTEAFF TRBJ1-1 - TRBV29-1 TRBD1 14
TGTGCCAGCAGCTTAGGAAAGAGCGATCAGCCCCAGCATTTT CASSLGKSDQPQHF TRBJ1-5 - TRBV11-3 - 14
TGTGCCATCAGTGGAGGGGCAGGGGCCTACAATGAGCAGTTCTTC CAISGGAGAYNEQFF TRBJ2-1 - TRBV10-3 - 15
TGTGCCAGCACGAAGGGGCACGAGCAGTACTTC CASTKGHEQYF TRBJ2-7 - TRBV6-5 - 11
TGTGCCAGTAGTTCGGCGGGAGTCGGGGATACGCAGTATTTT CASSSAGVGDTQYF TRBJ2-3 - TRBV19 TRBD2 14
TGTGCCAGCAAAACAGGGCCCGGAAACACCATATATTTT CASKTGPGNTIYF TRBJ1-3 - TRBV6-5 - 13
TGTGCCAGCAGCTCCCAGGGGCTAGGGTCACCCCTCCACTTT CASSSQGLGSPLHF TRBJ1-6 - TRBV11-2 - 14
TGTGCCAGCAGCCAAGATCTAGCGGGAGAAGAAGAGCAGTACTTC CASSQDLAGEEEQYF TRBJ2-7 few TRBV3-1/TRBV3-2 TRBD2 15
TGTGCCAGCAGCGGAATGGGGCAGGGTAGAGAGACCCAGTACTTC CASSGMGQGRETQYF TRBJ2-5 - TRBV3-1/TRBV3-2 - 15
TGTGCCAGCAGCATGGGGACAGGTTTGTACGAGCAGTACTTC CASSMGTGLYEQYF TRBJ2-7 - TRBV7-8 TRBD1 14
TGTGCCAGCAGCGCTGTCCTGCGTCGGGTTCCTCAGGGAGATACGCAGTATTTT CASSAVLRRVPQGDTQYF TRBJ2-3 - TRBV3-1/TRBV3-2 - 18
TGTGCCAGCAGCGTAGAACAGGGCTATGGCTACACCTTC CASSVEQGYGYTF TRBJ1-2 - TRBV9 - 13
TGTGCCAGCAGAGCCAACAGCGAGCAGTACTTC CASRANSEQYF TRBJ2-7 - TRBV11-2 - 11
TGTGCCAGCACCCGGACCGGGGAGCTGTTTTTT CASTRTGELFF TRBJ2-2 - TRBV3-1/TRBV3-2 - 11
TGTGCCAGCAGCTTCGACGGAGGCCCGACGAGACAGGAGTTCTTC CASSFDGGPTRQEFF TRBJ2-1 few TRBV11-2 - 15
TGTGCCTGGACCCCCCCTGGGCAGGGGGCAGTTTACACTGAAGCTTTCTTT CAWTPPGQGAVYTEAFF TRBJ1-1 - TRBV30 TRBD1 17
TGTGCCAGCAGCCAAGATCTTAGCTCCTATAATTCACCCCTCCACTTT CASSQDLSSYNSPLHF TRBJ1-6 - TRBV4-2 - 16
TGTGCCAGCTCACTAGGGACAGGGGGTACTGAAGCTTTCTTT CASSLGTGGTEAFF TRBJ1-1 - TRBV18 TRBD1 14
TGCGCCAGCAGCAAAGCTAGCGTAGATACGCAGTATTTT CASSKASVDTQYF TRBJ2-3 - TRBV10-2 - 13
TGTGCCTGGAATAGCGGGAGGGCCTCCGGAGATACGCAGTATTTT CAWNSGRASGDTQYF TRBJ2-3 - TRBV30 TRBD2 15
TGTGCCAGCAGTGAGGGAGTAGGTTATTCACCCCTCCACTTT CASSEGVGYSPLHF TRBJ1-6 - TRBV2 - 14
TGTGCCAGCAGCGTTGGACAGGGTGATACTGAAGCTTTCTTT CASSVGQGDTEAFF TRBJ1-1 - TRBV5-4 TRBD1 14
TGCGCCAGCAGTGAGACAGGAATGGGACTGTCTAGCACAGATACGCAGTATTTT CASSETGMGLSSTDTQYF TRBJ2-3 - TRBV10-2 - 18